This T cell receptor (beta chain) was captured in a study of T cells in Graves' hyperthyroidism and ophthalmopathy. A word on this clonotype: Its cognate antigen is unknown.

RNA transcripts gave rise to amplified TCR beta CDR3 regions. The HTBI primer set was used in a first-round RT-PCR of the TCR CDR3. MiXCR, applied by TCRdb to the multiplex PCR reads, yields one record per CDR3 protein. The sample includes hundreds of thousands of distinct CDR3 sequences, approximately 19% of them seen just once. Study outcomes and limitations: Ophthalmopathy got predicted by the model a median around 6.8 months before its onset.

Deletions cut 1 base from V and 7 bases from J, with 10 bases between. The CDR3 covers 13 residues. This clonotype originated in a woman between 18 and 30 years old with Graves' hyperthyroidism. The sample taken for sequencing was blood. The chain uses TRBV12-3 or TRBV12-4 and TRBJ2-5; D is undetermined. The CDR3 reads CASSLGPGRTQYF. The CDR3 DNA reads as TGTGCCAGCAGTTTAGGGCCCGGGCGGACCCAGTACTTC.